One and the same sample provided the 8 T cell receptor beta chains below, sequenced in a study of T cell responses to AZD1222 COVID-19 vaccine. Only in-frame clones appear in the TCRdb table, and some are missing; sequencing was by immunoSEQ multiplex PCR. The table lists about 100,000 clones, approximately 89% of them singletons. This sample comprised peripheral blood, obtained on day 0 of MenACWY control vaccination. The receptor set was obtained from an adult in good health.

The chain has TRBV28 and TRBJ2-7; weak D call: TRBD2 (6 bases). Per germline, CDR1 MDHEN and CDR2 SYDVKM. The V gene lost 5 bases and the J gene lost 2 bases, with 16 bases spanning the gap. CDR3 length equals 15 residues. The CDR3 reads CASSPRSSVPYEQYF. The CDR3 nucleotides are TGTGCCAGCAGTCCCCGTTCTAGCGTTCCCTACGAGCAGTACTTC.

The chain uses TRBV7-9 and TRBJ2-7, with D perhaps matching TRBD2 (5 bases). Germline lookup yields CDR1 SEHNR and CDR2 FQNEAQ (reference sequence). This CDR3 comprises 14 residues. The V end was cut by 5 bases, the J end by 1 base, with 12 bases between. The CDR3 here is CASSNGPGSYEQYF. DNA for the CDR3: TGTGCCAGCAGCAATGGCCCGGGGTCCTACGAGCAGTACTTC. Using reference TRBV7-9 and TRBJ2-7 for the parts outside the CDR3, the full variable domain is DTGVSQNPRHKITKRGQNVTFRCDPISEHNRLYWYRQTLGQGPEFLTYFQNEAQLEKSRLLSDRFSAERPKGSFSTLEIQRTEQGDSAMYLCASSNGPGSYEQYFGPGTRLTVT.

The chain couples TRBV5-4 to TRBJ2-7; D tentatively reads TRBD1 or TRBD2 (6 bases each). CDR3 length: 15 amino acids. Trimming shortened V by 1 base and J by 2 bases, and 13 bases separated the two germline ends. Germline V gene sequence: CDR1 SGHNT, CDR2 YYREEE (reference sequence). CDR3 DNA sequence: TGTGCCAGCAGCTTGAGGGGGGCCTTGACCTACGAGCAGTACTTC. It is translated as CASSLRGALTYEQYF.

The chain joins TRBV28 to TRBJ2-7; 9 bases align to TRBD2. The germline V gene has CDR1 MDHEN and CDR2 SYDVKM. Germline trimming cut 6 bases from V and 4 bases from J; bases unmatched to any gene: 7. The CDR3 is 14 amino acids. CDR3 sequence reads: CASRGSGSAYEQYF. The DNA of the CDR3 is TGTGCCAGCAGAGGTAGCGGGAGTGCGTACGAGCAGTACTTC.

The gene calls are TRBV7-3 and TRBJ1-4, with D possibly matching TRBD1 (5 bases). V lost 2 bases, J lost 2 bases, and 9 bases lay in between. In germline, CDR1 is SGHTA, CDR2 FQGTGA. The CDR3 loop spans 15 amino acids. CDR3 nucleotides: TGTGCCAGCAGCTTAGGGAGGGGCACTAATGAAAAACTGTTTTTT. Encoded protein: CASSLGRGTNEKLFF. Looking up the rest from reference TRBV7-3 and TRBJ1-4 gives the full variable domain: GAGVSQTPSNKVTEKGKYVELRCDPISGHTALYWYRQSLGQGPEFLIYFQGTGAADDSGLPNDRFFAVRPEGSVSTLKIQRTERGDSAVYLCASSLGRGTNEKLFFGSGTQLSVL.

This sequence joins TRBV10-1 and TRBJ2-6; D not resolved. Germline values: CDR1 WNHNN, CDR2 SYGVQD (reference sequence). V shed 4 bases and J shed 2 bases, with 15 bases lying between them. This CDR3 contains 17 residues. Here the CDR3 DNA reads TGCGCCAGCAGTGCCTCGGGCTCCAGTGCTGGGGCCAACGTCCTGACTTTC. This encodes CASSASGSSAGANVLTF.

This chain connects TRBV4-1 to TRBJ1-5; D unresolved. Between the trimmed V and J ends, which lost 0 bases and 2 bases, there was a span of 5 bases. CDR3 length: 14 residues. Germline V gives CDR1 MGHRA, CDR2 YSYEKL. The CDR3 reads CASSQDPRNQPQHF. The CDR3 nucleotides read TGCGCCAGCAGCCAAGATCCACGCAATCAGCCCCAGCATTTT.

V gene TRBV5-1 combines with J gene TRBJ1-1, with 9 bases fitting TRBD1. Germline CDR1 SGHRS, CDR2 YFSETQ. V gave up 6 bases and J gave up 1 base; unmatched junction bases: 7. The CDR3 sequence is 15 residues long. The CDR3 bases are TGCGCCAGCACCCAGGGGGGACAGGGGAACACTGAAGCTTTCTTT. Its translation is CASTQGGQGNTEAFF.